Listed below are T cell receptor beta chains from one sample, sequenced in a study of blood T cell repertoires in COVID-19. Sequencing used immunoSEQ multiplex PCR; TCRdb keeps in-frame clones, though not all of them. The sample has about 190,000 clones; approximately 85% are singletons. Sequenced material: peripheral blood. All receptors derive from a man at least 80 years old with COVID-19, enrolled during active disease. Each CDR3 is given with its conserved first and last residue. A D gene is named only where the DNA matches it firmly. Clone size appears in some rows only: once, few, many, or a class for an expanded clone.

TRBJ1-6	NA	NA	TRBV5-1	TGCGCCAGCAGCTTGGTCCAGAATTCACCCCTCCACTTT	CASSLVQNSPLHF
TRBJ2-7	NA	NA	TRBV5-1	TGCGCCAGCAGCTTGGAATGGACAACCTACGAGCAGTACTTC	CASSLEWTTYEQYF
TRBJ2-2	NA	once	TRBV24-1	TGTGCCACCAGTGATTCACCCCGGACCGGGGAGCTGTTTTTT	CATSDSPRTGELFF
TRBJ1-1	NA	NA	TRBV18	TGTGCCAGCTCACCGGGGGGGAACACTGAAGCTTTCTTT	CASSPGGNTEAFF
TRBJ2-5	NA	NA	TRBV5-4	TGTGCCAGCAGCTTGTTTACAGGGCAGAAGGAGACCCAGTACTTC	CASSLFTGQKETQYF
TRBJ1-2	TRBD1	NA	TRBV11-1	TGTGCCAGCAGCCCCGACTTGGACAGGGGGCAGGATGGCTACACCTTC	CASSPDLDRGQDGYTF
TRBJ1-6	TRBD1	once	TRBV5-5	TGTGCCAGCAGCATTGGACAGGGGACGACTTCACCCCTCCACTTT	CASSIGQGTTSPLHF
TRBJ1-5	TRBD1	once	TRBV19	TGTGCCAGTCAACCAGGGGGCCATCAGCCCCAGCATTTT	CASQPGGHQPQHF
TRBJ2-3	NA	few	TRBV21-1	TGTGCCAGCAGCAAAAGGACAGGGTGGCCCCACACAGATACGCAGTATTTT	CASSKRTGWPHTDTQYF
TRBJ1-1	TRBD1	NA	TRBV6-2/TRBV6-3	TGTGCCAGCAGTTACCAGGGACAGGGATCCACTGAAGCTTTCTTT	CASSYQGQGSTEAFF
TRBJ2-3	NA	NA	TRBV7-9	TGTGCCAGCAGCTTAGGACTAGGTTGGAGAGGGGATACGCAGTATTTT	CASSLGLGWRGDTQYF
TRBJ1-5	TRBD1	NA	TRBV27	TGTGCCAGCAGTGGCACAGGGGCGGCCCAGCCCCAGCATTTT	CASSGTGAAQPQHF
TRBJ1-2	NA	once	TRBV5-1	TGCGCCAGCAGCCCAGGGCCCAGGAGCTATGGCTACACCTTC	CASSPGPRSYGYTF
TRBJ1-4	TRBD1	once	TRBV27	TGTGCCAGCAGTTCAGGGACAGGGAGAAGGTTCGAAAAACTGTTTTTT	CASSSGTGRRFEKLFF
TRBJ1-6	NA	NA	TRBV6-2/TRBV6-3	TGTGCCAGCAGTTACACTTCCTACAATTCACCCCTCCACTTT	CASSYTSYNSPLHF
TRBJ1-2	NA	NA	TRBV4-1	TGCGCCAGCAGCCAAGTGGGGACAAGGGAGTCCTATGGCTACACCTTC	CASSQVGTRESYGYTF
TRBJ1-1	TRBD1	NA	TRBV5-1	TGCGCCAGCAGACCCGAGACAGGGAACTCGAACACTGAAGCTTTCTTT	CASRPETGNSNTEAFF
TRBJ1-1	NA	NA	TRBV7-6	TGTGCCAGCAGCTTAGAGGGGGTTTCTAACACTGAAGCTTTCTTT	CASSLEGVSNTEAFF
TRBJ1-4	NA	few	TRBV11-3	TGTGCCAGCAGCGGCCGGACGGGATTTAATGAAAAACTGTTTTTT	CASSGRTGFNEKLFF
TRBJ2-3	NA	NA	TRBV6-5	TGTGCCAGCAGAGGGACACCAAGCACAGATACGCAGTATTTT	CASRGTPSTDTQYF
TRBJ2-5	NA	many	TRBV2	TGTGCCAGCAGGGGCAGGCAACAAGAGACCCAGTACTTC	CASRGRQQETQYF
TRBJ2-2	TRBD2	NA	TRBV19	TGTGCCAGTAGCCTTGGGCTAGCGGGGGGCCTGAACACCGGGGAGCTGTTTTTT	CASSLGLAGGLNTGELFF
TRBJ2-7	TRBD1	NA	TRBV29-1	TGCAGCGTGGGACAGGGGGGCTACGAGCAGTACTTC	CSVGQGGYEQYF
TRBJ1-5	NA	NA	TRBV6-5	TGTGCCAGCGGAGTTTCCCGTCCAAAAAATCAGCCCCAGCATTTT	CASGVSRPKNQPQHF
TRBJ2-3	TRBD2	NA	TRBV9	TGTGCCAGCACTCGCGTCGGGGGGAGTACAGATACGCAGTATTTT	CASTRVGGSTDTQYF
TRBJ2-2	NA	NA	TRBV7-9	TGTGCCAGCAGCCCCGGGAACACCGGGGAGCTGTTTTTT	CASSPGNTGELFF
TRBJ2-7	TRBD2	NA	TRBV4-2	TGTGCCAGCAGCCCCGGGACTAGTGTGGACGAGCAGTACTTC	CASSPGTSVDEQYF
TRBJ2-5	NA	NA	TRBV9	TGTGCCAGCAGCGCCTGGACAGAGCCGGGGACCCAGTACTTC	CASSAWTEPGTQYF
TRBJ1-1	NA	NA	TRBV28	TGTGCCAGCAGTCAACCTACAGTTACCGAAGCTTTCTTT	CASSQPTVTEAFF
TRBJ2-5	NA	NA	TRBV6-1	TGTGCCAGCAGTGAAAGGTCCAGGGGTGAGACCCAGTACTTC	CASSERSRGETQYF
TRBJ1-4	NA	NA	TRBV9	TGTGCCAGCAGCGTAGGCAGTGATGAAAAACTGTTTTTT	CASSVGSDEKLFF
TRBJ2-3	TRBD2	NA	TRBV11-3	TGTGCCAGCAGCCCCTGGACTTGGCGGGGGGGCGGCCCAGATACGCAGTATTTT	CASSPWTWRGGGPDTQYF
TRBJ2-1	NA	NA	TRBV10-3	TGTGCCATCAGTGCCCTAGGCCCCCGCTCCTACAATGAGCAGTTCTTC	CAISALGPRSYNEQFF
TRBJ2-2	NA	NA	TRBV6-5	TGTGCCAGCATCCGACAGATTAACACCGGGGAGCTGTTTTTT	CASIRQINTGELFF
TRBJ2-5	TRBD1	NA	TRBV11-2	TGTGCCAGCAGTCCCGGGACAGGGGAAGAGACCCAGTACTTC	CASSPGTGEETQYF
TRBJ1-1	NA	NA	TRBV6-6	TGTGCCAGCAGTACACCGAACACTGAAGCTTTCTTT	CASSTPNTEAFF
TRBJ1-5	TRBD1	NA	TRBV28	TGTGCCAGCAGTTACCCCGACAGGGGGCATCAGCCCCAGCATTTT	CASSYPDRGHQPQHF
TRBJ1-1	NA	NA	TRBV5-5	TGTGCCAGCAGCTTGGAGGGGAGGGTACAAGCTTTCTTT	CASSLEGRVQAFF
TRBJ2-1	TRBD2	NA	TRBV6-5	TGTGCCAGCAGCCCGACTAGCGGGGGGCGAGATGAGCAGTTCTTC	CASSPTSGGRDEQFF
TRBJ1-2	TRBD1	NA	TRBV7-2	TGTGCCAGCAGCCGGAGATGGGGACAGGGAAACTATGGCTACACCTTC	CASSRRWGQGNYGYTF
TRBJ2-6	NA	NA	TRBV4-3	TGCGCCAGCAGCCAGATAGCAGGGGGGCCTTCGTCTGGGGCCAACGTCCTGACTTTC	CASSQIAGGPSSGANVLTF
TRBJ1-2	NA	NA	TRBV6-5	TGTGCCAGCAGTTACTCAGGCGGGATAAGTGGCTACACCTTC	CASSYSGGISGYTF
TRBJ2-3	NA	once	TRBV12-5	TGTGCTAGTGGTTCGCCGAACTTCAGCGACGGTACGCAGTATTTT	CASGSPNFSDGTQYF
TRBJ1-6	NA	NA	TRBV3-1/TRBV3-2	TGTGCCAGCAGCCAAGGCGCCGGAAACACAGGGACTTCACCCCTCCACTTT	CASSQGAGNTGTSPLHF
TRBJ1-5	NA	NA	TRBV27	TGTGCCAGCAGTCCCGGTGCAGTCCAGACACAGCCCCAGCATTTT	CASSPGAVQTQPQHF
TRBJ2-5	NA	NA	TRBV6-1	TGTGCCAGCGGTGAACAGGGTGAGACCCAGTACTTC	CASGEQGETQYF
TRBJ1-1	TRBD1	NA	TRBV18	TGTGCCAGCTCACTCCAACAGGGGGCGCCGGCTGAAGCTTTCTTT	CASSLQQGAPAEAFF
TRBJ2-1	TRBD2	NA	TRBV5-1	TGCGCCAGCAGCTTGGGAACTAGCGGTACCTACAATGAGCAGTTCTTC	CASSLGTSGTYNEQFF
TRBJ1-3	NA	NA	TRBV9	TGTGCCAGCAGCGTCCGGGCCTCGGGAGGAACTGGAAACACCATATATTTT	CASSVRASGGTGNTIYF
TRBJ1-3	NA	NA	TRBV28	TGTGCCAGCAGGGCCGGGGGGGTACTCTCTGGAAACACCATATATTTT	CASRAGGVLSGNTIYF
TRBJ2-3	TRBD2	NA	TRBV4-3	TGCGCCAGCAGCCAGTCGGGGGGGGTGGATACGCAGTATTTT	CASSQSGGVDTQYF
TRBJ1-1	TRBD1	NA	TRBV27	TGTGCCAGCAGTTTGGACAGGGACACTGAAGCTTTCTTT	CASSLDRDTEAFF